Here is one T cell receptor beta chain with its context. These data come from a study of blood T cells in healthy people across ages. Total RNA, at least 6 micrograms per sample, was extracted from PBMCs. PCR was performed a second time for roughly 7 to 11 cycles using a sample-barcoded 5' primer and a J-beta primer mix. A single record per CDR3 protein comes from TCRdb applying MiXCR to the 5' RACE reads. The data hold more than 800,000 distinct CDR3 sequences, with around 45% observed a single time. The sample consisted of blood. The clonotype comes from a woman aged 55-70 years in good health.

The CDR3 DNA follows: TGTGCCAGCAGCCAGAGCGGGAGGGCGGACGAGCAGTACTTC. Protein product: CASSQSGRADEQYF. The rearrangement links TRBV4-2 to TRBJ2-7, with 10 bases aligning to TRBD2. Looked up from germline, CDR1 is LGHNA and CDR2 is YNFKEQ. The CDR3 is made up of 14 amino acids. V lost 3 bases, J lost 5 bases, and 4 bases stayed unmatched.